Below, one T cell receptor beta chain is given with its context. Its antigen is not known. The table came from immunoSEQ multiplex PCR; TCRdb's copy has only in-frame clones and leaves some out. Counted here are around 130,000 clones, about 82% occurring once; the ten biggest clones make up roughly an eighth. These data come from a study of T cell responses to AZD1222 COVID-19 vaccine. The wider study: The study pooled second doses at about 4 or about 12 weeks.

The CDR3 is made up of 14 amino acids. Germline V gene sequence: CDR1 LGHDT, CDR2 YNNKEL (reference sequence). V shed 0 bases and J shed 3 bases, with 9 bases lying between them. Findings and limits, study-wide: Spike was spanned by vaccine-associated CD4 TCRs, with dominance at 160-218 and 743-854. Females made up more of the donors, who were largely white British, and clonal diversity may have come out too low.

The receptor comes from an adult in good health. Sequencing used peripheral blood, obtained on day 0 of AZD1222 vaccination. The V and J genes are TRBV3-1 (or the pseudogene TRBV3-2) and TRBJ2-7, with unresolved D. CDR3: CASSQDWADYEQYF. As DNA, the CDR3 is TGTGCCAGCAGCCAAGATTGGGCAGACTACGAGCAGTACTTC.